Shown below are 2 T cell receptor beta chains from a single sample sequenced in a study of neoadjuvant anti-PD-1 for oral cavity cancer. Generated by immunoSEQ multiplex PCR, the TCRdb table keeps only in-frame clones and is missing some. The profile shows some 10,000 clones, 60% to 70% of them singletons. Time point noted: after neoadjuvant nivolumab, at surgical resection. Sequenced here: PBMCs, sampled after nivolumab (anti-PD-1) treatment. All receptors derive from a person between 40 and 80 years old with oral cavity squamous cell carcinoma.

This clone has a handful of counts. The rearrangement uses TRBV7-9 and TRBJ1-1, with 7 bases fitting TRBD1. The J segment lost 5 bases and the V segment lost 1 base, leaving 7 bases of the junction unmatched. Looked up from germline, CDR1 is SEHNR and CDR2 is FQNEAQ (reference sequence). This CDR3 region has 15 residues. The CDR3: CASSLVGQSVTEAFF. The CDR3 nucleotides are TGTGCCAGCAGCTTAGTGGGACAGAGTGTGACTGAAGCTTTCTTT.

This sequence joins TRBV2 and TRBJ2-3, with D possibly TRBD2 on 5 matching bases. V was shortened by 6 bases and J by 2 bases, with 15 bases between the two germline ends. Germline-derived CDR1 and CDR2 are SNHLY and FYNNEI. This CDR3 comprises 15 residues. The chain's CDR3 is CASRQRRILTDTQYF. CDR3 bases: TGTGCCAGCAGGCAAAGGAGGATTCTCACAGATACGCAGTATTTT.